Below, 13 T cell receptor beta chains from the same sample are listed, as sequenced in a study of vaccination effects on CD4 cells after COVID-19. Sequencing followed a ViraFEST assay step that expanded antigen-specific CD4+ T cells with viral peptide pools. When less than 13 days of culture had elapsed, CD4+ T cells were isolated. Having tested negative for nucleocapsid antibodies, the vaccine recipients showed no prior SARS-CoV-2 infection. Some clones are missing from TCRdb's copy, which holds only in-frame ones; the method was immunoSEQ multiplex PCR. Here the sample spans more than 40,000 clones, around 68% being singletons. Their antigens remain unidentified. The sequencing here drew on CD4+ T cells from PBMCs cultured with HCoV-OC43 spike peptides, taken before COVID-19 vaccination. The sample's subset: HCoV-OC43 spike overlapping peptide pool stimulation. The receptors were sampled from a human donor who received a COVID-19 vaccine.

The chain joins TRBV7-8 to TRBJ2-3; D is undetermined. The V and J ends lost 5 bases and 3 bases respectively, with 9 bases between them. Germline V gene data show CDR1 as SGHVS and CDR2 as FQNEAQ. CDR3 length: 13 residues. The CDR3 DNA follows: TGTGCCAGCAGCCGTCCCGGGACAGATACGCAGTATTTT. Encoded protein: CASSRPGTDTQYF.

The V gene is TRBV6-6, the J gene TRBJ2-5, with 7 bases matching TRBD1. This CDR3 has 14 amino acids. Germline loops: CDR1 MNHNY, CDR2 SVGAGI (reference sequence). V was pared by 5 bases and J by 7 bases, with 10 bases of the junction left unmatched. The CDR3, as DNA: TGTGCCAGCAGTGCCCGACAGGGTGATGGGACCCAGTACTTC. This encodes CASSARQGDGTQYF.

The genes are TRBV4-2 and TRBJ2-3; D remains unclear. Trimming pared 0 bases from V and 0 bases from J, leaving 10 bases between. The CDR3 runs to 16 residues. From germline, CDR1 is LGHNA and CDR2 YNFKEQ. DNA of the CDR3: TGTGCCAGCAGCCAAGAAGGACGACCTAGCACAGATACGCAGTATTTT. It yields the protein CASSQEGRPSTDTQYF.

The rearrangement links TRBV29-1 to TRBJ1-5; 7 bases align to TRBD1. Germline CDR1 reads SQVTM; CDR2 reads ANQGSEA. V dropped 6 bases and J dropped 1; count of bases not matched to a gene: 15. The CDR3 has 17 amino acids. The CDR3 loop reads CSVPLIRQGISNQPQHF. The CDR3 DNA reads TGCAGCGTCCCGTTGATTCGACAGGGAATAAGCAATCAGCCCCAGCATTTT.

This clone was seen a single time. The rearrangement uses TRBV29-1 and TRBJ2-7; TRBD1 might be the D (6 bases). Trimming left V 6 bases short and J 2 bases short, with 14 bases between. The germline CDR1 and CDR2 sequences are SQVTM and ANQGSEA. The CDR3 totals 13 residues. CDR3 sequence reads: CSVGAALTYEQYF. CDR3 nucleotide sequence: TGCAGCGTGGGGGCGGCTCTTACCTACGAGCAGTACTTC.

J is TRBJ1-6 and V is TRBV18; no clear D. The V gene lost 0 bases and the J gene lost 9 bases, with 6 bases spanning the gap. This CDR3 is 13 amino acids long. The germline CDR1 and CDR2 sequences are KGHSH and LQKENI. CDR3 coding DNA: TGTGCCAGCTCACCACCAGGTGGTTCACCCCTCCACTTT. Translated: CASSPPGGSPLHF.

This clone appeared a few times. The chain joins TRBV25-1 to TRBJ1-1, with D uncertain. The germline CDR1 and CDR2 sequences are MGHDK and SYGVNS. The CDR3 is made up of 14 amino acids. Trimming left V 1 base short and J 4 bases short, with 10 bases between. As DNA, the CDR3 is TGTGCCAGCAGTGAATTTAAGGAGGGCACTGAAGCTTTCTTT. This sequence encodes CASSEFKEGTEAFF.

V gene TRBV5-1 combines with J gene TRBJ1-1; the D gene is possibly TRBD1 (6 bases). V dropped 3 bases and J dropped 5 bases, with 11 bases sitting between them. The germline V gene has CDR1 SGHRS and CDR2 YFSETQ. The CDR3 runs 13 residues. In DNA form, the CDR3 reads TGCGCCAGCAGCTACGTAGGGGGGACTGAAGCTTTCTTT. Its protein is CASSYVGGTEAFF.

V is TRBV18 and J is TRBJ2-7; maybe TRBD1 (5 bases). Germline V gene lookup returns CDR1 KGHSH and CDR2 LQKENI. Trimming took 0 bases from V and 1 from J, leaving 10 bases between them. CDR3 length equals 15 residues. DNA of the CDR3: TGTGCCAGCTCACCACCCGACAGTGCGTCCTACGAGCAGTACTTC. Translated, it gives CASSPPDSASYEQYF. Full variable domain (rest looked up from reference TRBV18 and TRBJ2-7): NAGVMQNPRHLVRRRGQEARLRCSPMKGHSHVYWYRQLPEEGLKFMVYLQKENIIDESGMPKERFSAEFPKEGPSILRIQQVVRGDSAAYFCASSPPDSASYEQYFGPGTRLTVT.

This chain connects TRBV27 to TRBJ2-7, with D unclear. The V end was cut by 7 bases, the J end by 0 bases, with 16 bases between. The CDR3 is 15 amino acids. CDR1 is MNHEY, CDR2 SMNVEV, per germline (reference sequence). The CDR3, as DNA: TGTGCCAGCAAGGGTAAAGGGCGGAGCTCCTACGAGCAGTACTTC. This sequence encodes CASKGKGRSSYEQYF.

The V and J genes are TRBV5-5 and TRBJ2-7; 11 bases are shared with TRBD2. CDR3 length equals 14 residues. Germline trimming cut 3 bases from V and 6 bases from J; bases unmatched to any gene: 5. Germline values: CDR1 SGHKS, CDR2 YYEKEE (reference sequence). For the CDR3, the DNA is TGTGCCAGCAGCTCGACTAGCGGGGCGGGCGAGCAGTACTTC. Translating gives CASSSTSGAGEQYF.

V gene TRBV6-1 combines with J gene TRBJ1-3; D is undetermined. The CDR3 is 16 amino acids. In germline, CDR1 is MNHNS, CDR2 SASEGT. V lost 1 base and J 5 bases, leaving 15 bases between the germline ends. The CDR3 is CASSEGLFPLRNTIYF. The CDR3 DNA reads TGTGCCAGCAGTGAAGGTTTGTTCCCTCTGAGAAACACCATATATTTT.

The chain recombines TRBV11-2 with TRBJ2-1; D uncertain. V was trimmed by 0 bases and J by 9 bases, leaving 9 bases between them. The CDR3 totals 13 residues. Germline V CDR1 and CDR2: SGHAT, FQNNGV. CDR3: CASSLDRLGEQFF. The CDR3 nucleotides read TGTGCCAGCAGCTTAGATCGGTTAGGTGAGCAGTTCTTC.